This entry is about one T cell receptor (beta chain). Its antigen is still unknown. The entry originates in a study of T cell responses to AZD1222 COVID-19 vaccine. Study-level points and caveats: Spike-spanning, vaccine-associated CD4 TCRs were dominant at 160-218 and 743-854.

The CDR3 has 11 residues. V was cut by 5 bases and J by 2 bases, with 4 bases left in between. CDR1 is MNHEY and CDR2 is SMNVEV in the germline V gene (reference sequence). Method: immunoSEQ multiplex PCR; TCRdb's copy keeps in-frame clones and lacks some. The sample shows some 150,000 clones, approximately 88% of them seen only once. The chain uses TRBV27 and TRBJ2-7; D uncertain. The specimen comprised peripheral blood, sampled on day 0 of AZD1222 vaccination. The receptor's source is an adult in good health. The CDR3 DNA sequence: TGTGCCAGCAGTGATACCTACGAGCAGTACTTC. Translated: CASSDTYEQYF.